Following are 3 T cell receptor beta chains from one sample sequenced in a study of blood T cell repertoires in COVID-19. Here immunoSEQ multiplex PCR was the method, and the copy in TCRdb shows in-frame clones only, minus some. The sample has about 360,000 clones, around 90% seen once. Sequenced sample: peripheral blood. The source of these receptors is a human donor in a cohort sampled during active COVID-19.

In regard to this clone: Other nucleotide sequences from this sample produce the same CDR3. The chain has TRBV5-1 and TRBJ1-4; tentatively, D is TRBD1 (5 bases). CDR1 and CDR2 from the germline V gene are SGHRS and YFSETQ. The V end was cut by 0 bases, the J end by 4 bases, with 7 bases between. The length of the CDR3 is 14 residues. The CDR3 nucleotides read TGCGCCAGCAGCTTGGGACAGAATAATGAAAAACTGTTTTTT. Its translation: CASSLGQNNEKLFF.

The chain carries TRBV5-6 and TRBJ2-2, with 7 bases that match TRBD2. The J segment lost 4 bases and the V segment lost 7 bases, leaving 7 bases of the junction unmatched. Germline CDR1 reads SGHDT; CDR2 reads YYEEEE. CDR3 size: 14 residues. The CDR3: CASSWGGGTGELFF. The CDR3, as DNA: TGTGCCAGCTCCTGGGGCGGGGGCACCGGGGAGCTGTTTTTT.

The chain has TRBV18 and TRBJ2-2; possible D gene TRBD1, 5 bases. This CDR3 is 17 amino acids long. In germline, CDR1 is KGHSH, CDR2 LQKENI. V lost 5 bases to trimming and J lost 3 bases, with 19 bases between them. The CDR3 sequence is CASSATFSGADTGELFF. The DNA of the CDR3 is TGTGCCAGCTCAGCCACCTTCTCTGGGGCCGACACCGGGGAGCTGTTTTTT.